This TCR beta chain came from a study of blood T cell repertoires in COVID-19. The wider study: Donors in the United States, Italy and Spain gave samples during acute or convalescent COVID-19. Sources were T cells, B-cell-depleted T cells, or PBMCs; the material itself was cDNA or gDNA.

V gave up 2 bases and J gave up 2 bases, with 12 bases separating them. The CDR3 contains 15 residues. From germline, CDR1 is SGHRS and CDR2 YFSETQ. During active infection, Seattle patients enrolled and were then monitored through disease. Only in-frame clones appear in the TCRdb table, and some are missing; sequencing was by immunoSEQ multiplex PCR. The profile covers some 160,000 clones, with around 87% appearing a single time and about 2.5% taken by the ten largest. The specimen sequenced was peripheral blood. The TCR sequence derives from a woman older than 75 with COVID-19, enrolled during active disease. The chain is built from TRBV5-1 and TRBJ2-3; D is ambiguous. The CDR3 sequence is CASSFSTLNTDTQYF. In nucleotides, the CDR3 is TGCGCCAGCAGCTTTAGTACCTTAAACACAGATACGCAGTATTTT.